The following is a T cell receptor beta chain sequence with its context. The antigen is undetermined. The method was immunoSEQ multiplex PCR; TCRdb's version includes in-frame clones alone and lacks a portion of them. The sample consists of 150,000 to 200,000 clones, more than 75% of them appearing once. The data originate from a study of cytomegalovirus exposure and HLA in healthy donors. Study at large: Later analysis reported that the roughly 120 validation repertoires shared the platform of the roughly 710 first-cohort repertoires.

Trimming at V came to 0 bases and at J to 0 bases, leaving 7 bases not matched to a gene. This CDR3 contains 17 residues. CDR1 is SGHRS, CDR2 YFSETQ, per germline. Notes on the study in general: Rare TCR sequences dominated, though some public TCRs recurred in many donors.

Material for sequencing was PBMCs. The gene calls are TRBV5-1 and TRBJ2-3; 7 nucleotides align to TRBD2. The origin of this receptor is a woman between 18 and 29 years old in good health and CMV-seronegative. DNA of the CDR3: TGCGCCAGCAGCTTGGCTCCACTAGCGTCTAGCACAGATACGCAGTATTTT. Its translation: CASSLAPLASSTDTQYF.